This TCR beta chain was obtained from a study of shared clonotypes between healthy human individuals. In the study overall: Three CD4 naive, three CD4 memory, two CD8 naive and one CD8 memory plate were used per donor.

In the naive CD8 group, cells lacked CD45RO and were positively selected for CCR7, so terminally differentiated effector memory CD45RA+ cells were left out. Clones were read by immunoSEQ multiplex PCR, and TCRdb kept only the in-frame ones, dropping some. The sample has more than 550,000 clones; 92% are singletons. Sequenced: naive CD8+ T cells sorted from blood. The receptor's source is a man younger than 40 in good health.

The CDR3 loop is CASSGFSVSPGEQYF. CDR3 coding DNA: TGTGCCAGCAGTGGTTTTTCGGTCAGCCCGGGTGAGCAGTACTTC. The chain links TRBV2 to TRBJ2-7; no reliable D call. The germline V gene has CDR1 SNHLY and CDR2 FYNNEI. This CDR3 contains 15 residues. V lost 4 bases, J lost 7 bases, and 20 bases lay in between.